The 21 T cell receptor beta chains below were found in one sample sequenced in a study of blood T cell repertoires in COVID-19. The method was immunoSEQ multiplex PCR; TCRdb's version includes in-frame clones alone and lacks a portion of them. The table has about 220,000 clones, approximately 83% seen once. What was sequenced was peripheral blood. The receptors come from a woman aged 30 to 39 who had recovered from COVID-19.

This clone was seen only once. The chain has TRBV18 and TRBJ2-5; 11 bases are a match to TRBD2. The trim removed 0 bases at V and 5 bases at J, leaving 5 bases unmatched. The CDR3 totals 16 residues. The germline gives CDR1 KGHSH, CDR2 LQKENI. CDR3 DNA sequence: TGTGCCAGCTCACCACCCGGTAGCGGGAGGGCCGAGACCCAGTACTTC. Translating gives CASSPPGSGRAETQYF.

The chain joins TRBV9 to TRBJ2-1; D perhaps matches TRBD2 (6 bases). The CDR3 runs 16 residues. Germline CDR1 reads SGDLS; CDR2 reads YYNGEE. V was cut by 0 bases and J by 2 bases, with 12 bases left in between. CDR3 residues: CASSVDSLATYNEQFF. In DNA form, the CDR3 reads TGTGCCAGCAGCGTAGATTCACTAGCTACCTACAATGAGCAGTTCTTC. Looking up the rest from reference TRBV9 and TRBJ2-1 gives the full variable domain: DSGVTQTPKHLITATGQRVTLRCSPRSGDLSVYWYQQSLDQGLQFLIQYYNGEERAKGNILERFSAQQFPDLHSELNLSSLELGDSALYFCASSVDSLATYNEQFFGPGTRLTVL.

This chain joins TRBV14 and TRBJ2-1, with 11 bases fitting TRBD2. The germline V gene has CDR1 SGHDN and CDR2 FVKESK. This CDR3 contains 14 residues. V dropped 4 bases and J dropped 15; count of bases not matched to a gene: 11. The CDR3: CASSLPNLAGGLFF. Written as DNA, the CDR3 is TGTGCCAGCAGCCTCCCGAATCTAGCGGGAGGTTTGTTCTTC.

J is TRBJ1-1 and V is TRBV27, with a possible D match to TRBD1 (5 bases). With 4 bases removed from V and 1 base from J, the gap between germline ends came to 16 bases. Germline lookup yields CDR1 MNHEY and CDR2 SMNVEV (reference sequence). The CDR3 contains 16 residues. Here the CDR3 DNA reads TGTGCCAGCAGTTCCAAGGGGATAGCCGGGAACACTGAAGCTTTCTTT. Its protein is CASSSKGIAGNTEAFF.

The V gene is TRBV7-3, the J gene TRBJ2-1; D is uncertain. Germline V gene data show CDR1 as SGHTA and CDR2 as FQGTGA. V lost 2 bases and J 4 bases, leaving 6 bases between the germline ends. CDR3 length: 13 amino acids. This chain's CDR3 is CASSLAVYNEQFF. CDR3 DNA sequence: TGTGCCAGCAGCTTAGCAGTATACAATGAGCAGTTCTTC.

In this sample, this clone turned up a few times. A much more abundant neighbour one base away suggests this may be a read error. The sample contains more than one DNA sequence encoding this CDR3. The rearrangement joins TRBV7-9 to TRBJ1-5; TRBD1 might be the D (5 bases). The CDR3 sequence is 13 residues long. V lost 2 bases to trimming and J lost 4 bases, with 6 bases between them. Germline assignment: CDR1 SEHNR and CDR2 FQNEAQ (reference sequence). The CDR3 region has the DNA TGTGCCAGCAGCTTACAGGGAAATCAGCCCCAGCATTTT. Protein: CASSLQGNQPQHF.

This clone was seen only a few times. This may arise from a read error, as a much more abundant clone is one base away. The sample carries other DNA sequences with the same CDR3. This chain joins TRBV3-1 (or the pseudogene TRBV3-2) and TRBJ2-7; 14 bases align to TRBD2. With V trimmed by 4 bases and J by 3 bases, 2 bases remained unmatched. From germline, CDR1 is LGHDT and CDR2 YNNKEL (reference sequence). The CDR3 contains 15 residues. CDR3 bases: TGTGCCAGCAGCCGGGGGACTAGCGGGAGCTACGAGCAGTACTTC. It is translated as CASSRGTSGSYEQYF.

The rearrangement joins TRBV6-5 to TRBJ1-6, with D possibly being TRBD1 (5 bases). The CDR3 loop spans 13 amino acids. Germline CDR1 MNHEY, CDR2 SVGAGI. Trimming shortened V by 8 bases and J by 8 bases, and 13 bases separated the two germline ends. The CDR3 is CASSPRVDSPLHF. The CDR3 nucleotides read TGTGCCAGCTCCCCCAGGGTGGATTCACCCCTCCACTTT.

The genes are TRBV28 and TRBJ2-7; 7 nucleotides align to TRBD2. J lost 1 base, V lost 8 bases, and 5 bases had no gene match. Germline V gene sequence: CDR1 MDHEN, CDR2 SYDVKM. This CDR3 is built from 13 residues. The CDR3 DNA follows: TGTGCCAGCGGCCTCGGGGGGTCCTACGAGCAGTACTTC. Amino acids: CASGLGGSYEQYF.

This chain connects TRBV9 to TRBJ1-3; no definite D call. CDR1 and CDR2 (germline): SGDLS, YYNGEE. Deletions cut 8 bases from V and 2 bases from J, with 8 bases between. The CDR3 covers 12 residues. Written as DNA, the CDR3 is TGTGCCAGTTCCGGGGCTGGAAACACCATATATTTT. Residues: CASSGAGNTIYF.

The CDR3 spells CASTPSGAGLLNTGELFF. DNA of the CDR3: TGTGCCAGCACCCCTAGTGGAGCGGGGCTTCTAAACACCGGGGAGCTGTTTTTT. V gene TRBV3-1 (or the pseudogene TRBV3-2) combines with J gene TRBJ2-2, with 7 bases that match TRBD2. CDR3 length: 18 residues. In germline, CDR1 is LGHDT, CDR2 YNNKEL (reference sequence). The V gene end was trimmed by 7 bases and the J gene end by 2 bases; junction bases not matched to a gene: 16.

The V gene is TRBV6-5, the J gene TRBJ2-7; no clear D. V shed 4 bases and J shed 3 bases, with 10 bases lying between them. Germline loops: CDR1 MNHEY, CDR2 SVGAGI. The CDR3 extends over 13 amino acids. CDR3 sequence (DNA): TGTGCCAGCAGTTCCGCCCGCTACTACGAGCAGTACTTC. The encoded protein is CASSSARYYEQYF.

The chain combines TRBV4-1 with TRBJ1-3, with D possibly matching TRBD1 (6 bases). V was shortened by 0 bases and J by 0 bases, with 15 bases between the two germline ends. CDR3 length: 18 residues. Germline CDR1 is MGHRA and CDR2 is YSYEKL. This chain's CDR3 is CASSQEGGSGTSGNTIYF. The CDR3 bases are TGCGCCAGCAGCCAAGAAGGGGGATCGGGGACCTCTGGAAACACCATATATTTT.

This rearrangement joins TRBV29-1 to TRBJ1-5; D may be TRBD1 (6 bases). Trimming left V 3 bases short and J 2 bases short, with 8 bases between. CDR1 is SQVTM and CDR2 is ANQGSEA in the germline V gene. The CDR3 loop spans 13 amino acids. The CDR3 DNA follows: TGCAGCGTTGATGGGGGCGGCAATCAGCCCCAGCATTTT. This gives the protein CSVDGGGNQPQHF.

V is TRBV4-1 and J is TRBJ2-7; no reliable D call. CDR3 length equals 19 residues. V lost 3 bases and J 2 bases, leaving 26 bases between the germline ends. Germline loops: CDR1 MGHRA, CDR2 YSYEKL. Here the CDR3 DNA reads TGCGCCAGCAGCCAGGCCACTGGAAGACAAAGCATTAGTGCCTACGAGCAGTACTTC. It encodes CASSQATGRQSISAYEQYF.

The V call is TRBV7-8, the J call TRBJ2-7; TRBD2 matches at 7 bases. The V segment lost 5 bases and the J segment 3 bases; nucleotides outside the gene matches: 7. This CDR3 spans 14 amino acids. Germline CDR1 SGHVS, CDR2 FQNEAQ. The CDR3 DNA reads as TGTGCCAGCAGCGTGGGGGGGAACCTCTACGAGCAGTACTTC. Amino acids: CASSVGGNLYEQYF.

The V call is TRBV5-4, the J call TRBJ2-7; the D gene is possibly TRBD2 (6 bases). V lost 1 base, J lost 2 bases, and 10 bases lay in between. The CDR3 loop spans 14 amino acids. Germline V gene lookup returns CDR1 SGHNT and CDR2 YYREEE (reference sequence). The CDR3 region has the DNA TGTGCCAGCAGCTTGTGGGACTTCACCTACGAGCAGTACTTC. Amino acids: CASSLWDFTYEQYF.

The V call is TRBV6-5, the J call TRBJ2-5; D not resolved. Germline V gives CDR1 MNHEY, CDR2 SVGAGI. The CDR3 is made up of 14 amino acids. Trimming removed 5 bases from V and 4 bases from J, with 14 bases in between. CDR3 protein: CASSTDKLRETQYF. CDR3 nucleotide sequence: TGTGCCAGCAGTACAGACAAACTGAGAGAGACCCAGTACTTC.

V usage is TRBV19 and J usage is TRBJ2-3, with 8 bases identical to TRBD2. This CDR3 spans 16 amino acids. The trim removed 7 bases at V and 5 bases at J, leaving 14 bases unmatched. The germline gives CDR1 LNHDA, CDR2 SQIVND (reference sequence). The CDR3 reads CASTVQAGGAIDTQYF. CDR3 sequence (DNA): TGTGCCAGTACCGTGCAGGCGGGAGGTGCGATAGATACGCAGTATTTT.

The CDR3 coding sequence is TGTGCCAGCAGTTTATCCCACTCAACTAATGAAAAACTGTTTTTT. Protein: CASSLSHSTNEKLFF. This chain links TRBV27 with TRBJ1-4; D is uncertain. The CDR3 totals 15 residues. Per germline, CDR1 MNHEY and CDR2 SMNVEV (reference sequence). Trimming shortened V by 0 bases and J by 0 bases, and 5 bases separated the two germline ends. Full variable domain (rest looked up from reference TRBV27 and TRBJ1-4): EAQVTQNPRYLITVTGKKLTVTCSQNMNHEYMSWYRQDPGLGLRQIYYSMNVEVTDKGDVPEGYKVSRKEKRNFPLILESPSPNQTSLYFCASSLSHSTNEKLFFGSGTQLSVL.

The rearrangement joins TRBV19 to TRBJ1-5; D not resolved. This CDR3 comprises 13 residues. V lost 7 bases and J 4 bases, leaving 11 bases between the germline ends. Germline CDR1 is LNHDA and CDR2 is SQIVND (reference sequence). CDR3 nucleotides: TGTGCCAGTAAGGAGAGGAATAATCAGCCCCAGCATTTT. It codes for CASKERNNQPQHF.